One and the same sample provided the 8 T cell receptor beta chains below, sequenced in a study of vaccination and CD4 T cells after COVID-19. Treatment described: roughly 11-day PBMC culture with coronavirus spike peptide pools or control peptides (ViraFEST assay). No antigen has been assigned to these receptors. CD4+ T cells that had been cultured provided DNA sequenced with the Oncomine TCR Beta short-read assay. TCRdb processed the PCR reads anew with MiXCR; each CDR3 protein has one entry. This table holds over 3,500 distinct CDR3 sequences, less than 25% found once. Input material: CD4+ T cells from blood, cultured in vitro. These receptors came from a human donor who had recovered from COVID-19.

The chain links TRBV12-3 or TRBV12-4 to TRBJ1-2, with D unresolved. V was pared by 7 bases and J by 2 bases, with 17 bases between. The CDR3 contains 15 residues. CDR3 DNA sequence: TGTGCCAGCACCTCTCTCGTTCCCTCCAACTATGGCTACACCTTC. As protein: CASTSLVPSNYGYTF.

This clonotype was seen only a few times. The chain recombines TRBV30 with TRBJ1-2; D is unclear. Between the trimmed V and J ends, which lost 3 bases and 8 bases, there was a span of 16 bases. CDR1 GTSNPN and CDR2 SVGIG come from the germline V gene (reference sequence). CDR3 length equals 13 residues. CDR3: CAWSSEAAQGYTF. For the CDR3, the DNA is TGTGCCTGGAGCTCCGAGGCAGCACAGGGCTACACCTTC.

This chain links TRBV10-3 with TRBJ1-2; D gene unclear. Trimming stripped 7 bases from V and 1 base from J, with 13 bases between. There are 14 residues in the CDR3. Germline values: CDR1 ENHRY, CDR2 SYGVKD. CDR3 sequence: CAITRGVGNYGYTF. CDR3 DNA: TGTGCCATCACGCGGGGAGTTGGTAACTATGGCTACACCTTC.

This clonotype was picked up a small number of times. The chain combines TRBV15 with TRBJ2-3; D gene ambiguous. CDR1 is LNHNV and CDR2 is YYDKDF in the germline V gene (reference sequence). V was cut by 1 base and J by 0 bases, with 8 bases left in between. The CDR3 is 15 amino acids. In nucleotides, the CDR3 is TGTGCCACCAGCAGAGCGACTCTAAGCACAGATACGCAGTATTTT. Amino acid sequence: CATSRATLSTDTQYF.

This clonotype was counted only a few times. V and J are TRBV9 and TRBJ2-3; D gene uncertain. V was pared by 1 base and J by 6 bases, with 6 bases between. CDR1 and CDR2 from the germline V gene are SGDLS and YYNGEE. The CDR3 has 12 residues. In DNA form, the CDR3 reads TGTGCCAGCAGCGTATTTACGGATACGCAGTATTTT. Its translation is CASSVFTDTQYF.

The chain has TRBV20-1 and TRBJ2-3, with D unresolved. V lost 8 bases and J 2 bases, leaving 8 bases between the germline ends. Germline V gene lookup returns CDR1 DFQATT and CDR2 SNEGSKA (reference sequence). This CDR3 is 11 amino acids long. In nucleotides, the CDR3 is TGCAGTCCGCAGGTCACAGATACGCAGTATTTT. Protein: CSPQVTDTQYF.

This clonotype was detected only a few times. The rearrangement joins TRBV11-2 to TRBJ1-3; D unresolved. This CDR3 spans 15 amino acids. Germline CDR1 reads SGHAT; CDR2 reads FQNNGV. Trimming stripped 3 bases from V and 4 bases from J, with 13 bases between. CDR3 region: CASSLEGNLGNTIYF. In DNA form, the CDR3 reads TGTGCCAGCAGCTTGGAAGGGAACCTAGGAAACACCATATATTTT.

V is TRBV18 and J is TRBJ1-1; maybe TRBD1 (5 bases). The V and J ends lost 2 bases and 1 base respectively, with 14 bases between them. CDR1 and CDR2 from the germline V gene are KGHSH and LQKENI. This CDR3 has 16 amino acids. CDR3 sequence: CASSPRKGLRNTEAFF. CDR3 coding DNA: TGTGCCAGCTCACCAAGGAAGGGGTTACGGAACACTGAAGCTTTCTTT.